These T cell receptor beta chains were read from a single sample in a study of blood T cell repertoires in COVID-19. Sequencing was performed with immunoSEQ multiplex PCR; in TCRdb, only in-frame clones are kept and a portion is missing. The table lists about 420,000 clones, around 90% of them singletons. The sample taken for sequencing was peripheral blood. The receptors here all came from a man aged 18 to 29 with COVID-19, enrolled during active disease. The CDR3 runs from the conserved cysteine through the conserved F or W. D genes are given only for firm matches. Part of the rows lack a size; the others show once, few, many or a class for expanded clones.

>-|TRBJ1-4|-|TRBV5-6
CASSPSPTTNEKLFF
TGTGCCAGCAGCCCTTCTCCTACAACTAATGAAAAACTGTTTTTT
>-|TRBJ2-2|-|TRBV27
CASSLEGGSASNTGELFF
TGTGCCAGCAGTTTGGAGGGCGGTAGCGCCTCGAACACCGGGGAGCTGTTTTTT
>-|TRBJ2-7|-|TRBV29-1
CSVKPDYYEQYF
TGCAGCGTTAAACCGGACTACTACGAGCAGTACTTC
>-|TRBJ1-6|-|TRBV19
CASSIKGPGALHF
TGTGCCAGTAGTATCAAGGGCCCCGGGGCCCTCCACTTT
>TRBD2|TRBJ2-5|-|TRBV5-4
CASSFPTAGGETQYF
TGTGCCAGCAGCTTCCCGACAGCGGGGGGAGAGACCCAGTACTTC
>TRBD2|TRBJ2-1|-|TRBV7-2
CASSHGLATGEQFF
TGTGCCAGCAGCCACGGACTAGCGACGGGTGAGCAGTTCTTC
>TRBD2|TRBJ2-7|-|TRBV6-5
CASSTRGGESYEQYF
TGTGCCAGCAGTACCCGGGGGGGTGAGTCCTACGAGCAGTACTTC
>-|TRBJ2-5|-|TRBV14
CASSQIGKEGLGTQYF
TGTGCCAGCAGCCAAATCGGGAAAGAAGGTTTGGGGACCCAGTACTTC
>TRBD2|TRBJ2-1|-|TRBV27
CASAHFSGTSGLNEQFF
TGTGCCAGCGCCCACTTCTCCGGGACTAGCGGACTGAATGAGCAGTTCTTC
>TRBD2|TRBJ2-7|few|TRBV4-2
CASSQDTGGEQYF
TGTGCCAGCAGCCAAGATACGGGGGGCGAGCAGTACTTC
>TRBD1|TRBJ1-1|once|TRBV30
CAWKDRGIGDTEAFF
TGTGCCTGGAAGGACAGGGGAATTGGGGACACTGAAGCTTTCTTT
>-|TRBJ1-1|-|TRBV5-1
CASSLAQGMLTEAFF
TGCGCCAGCAGCTTGGCCCAGGGGATGTTGACTGAAGCTTTCTTT
>-|TRBJ2-3|-|TRBV12-5
CASGYPTSSGTDTQYF
TGTGCTAGTGGTTACCCCACTAGTTCCGGCACAGATACGCAGTATTTT
>-|TRBJ2-2|few|TRBV14
CASSPTGTGELFF
TGTGCCAGCAGCCCCACAGGGACCGGGGAGCTGTTTTTT
>TRBD1|TRBJ2-7|once|TRBV7-8
CASSFPGQGIHEQYF
TGTGCCAGCAGCTTCCCTGGACAGGGAATCCACGAGCAGTACTTC
>-|TRBJ2-4|-|TRBV12-3/TRBV12-4
CASSRGNAQGYF
TGTGCCAGCAGCAGGGGAAACGCCCAGGGGTACTTC
>-|TRBJ1-4|-|TRBV7-9
CASSLIAGQGEKLFF
TGTGCCAGCAGCTTAATTGCCGGGCAGGGTGAAAAACTGTTTTTT
>-|TRBJ2-7|-|TRBV2
CASSERGGAIYEQYF
TGTGCCAGCAGTGAAAGGGGGGGCGCGATCTACGAGCAGTACTTC
>TRBD2|TRBJ2-1|-|TRBV5-8
CASSLLAGGPRGNEQFF
TGTGCCAGCAGCTTACTAGCGGGGGGCCCCCGGGGCAATGAGCAGTTCTTC